This TCR beta chain appears in the sequencing data of a study of cytomegalovirus exposure and HLA in healthy donors. For the study at large: Genotyping of nearly 400 donors showed that about 83% belonged to the Caucasian-associated ancestry cluster.

Of note for this clone: Its cognate antigen is unknown.

V dropped 8 bases and J dropped 7; count of bases not matched to a gene: 15. The CDR3 covers 16 residues. The PCR made use of 60 Vbeta and 13 Jbeta primers. Sequencing used immunoSEQ multiplex PCR; TCRdb keeps in-frame clones, though not all of them. The data contain around 200,000 clones, 75% to 85% of them seen just once; the ten biggest clones take up around 0.69%. Findings and caveats of the study: Later on, an analysis found that several of the most significant clusters appeared to be linked to common viral pathogens, which included parvovirus B19. The study designated fewer than 200 TCR beta chains cytomegalovirus-associated. Later analysis suggested most CMV-associated TCR beta chains were HLA-restricted.

The sequence was collected from a boy under 18 in good health and CMV-seronegative. Sequencing was carried out using PBMCs. The chain employs TRBV6-7 and TRBJ2-2, with 8 bases fitting TRBD1. TRBV6-7 is an ORF, with its function uncertain. Here the CDR3 reads CASPQGASSSNGELFF. The CDR3 region has the DNA TGTGCCAGCCCCCAGGGGGCTAGTTCGTCGAACGGGGAGCTGTTTTTT.